The 23 T cell receptor beta chains below come from one sample, sequenced in a study of T cell repertoires in cytomegalovirus infection (dated 2019 in TCRdb). The sequencer was an Illumina HiSeq 1500. TCRdb took the public reads, trimmed them with fastp at Q25, ran MiXCR for clone calling and kept in-frame beta chains. One record per CDR3 amino acid sequence lists the most common genes and DNA. The sample yields 130,000 or so distinct CDR3 sequences; 5.5% to 7% were counted once. The ten largest account for about 20% of the sample. Sequencing was carried out using PBMCs. These receptors were collected from a human donor in good health (CMV status not recorded). Some clones in this sample may be carry-over from other donors' samples.

There are many counts of this clonotype. The chain uses TRBV10-3 and TRBJ1-1; D gene unclear. In germline, CDR1 is ENHRY, CDR2 SYGVKD. The V end was cut by 6 bases, the J end by 0 bases, with 11 bases between. The CDR3 runs 14 residues. As DNA, the CDR3 is TGTGCCATCAGGAAAGAGATGATGAACACTGAAGCTTTCTTT. This translates into CAIRKEMMNTEAFF.

The chain links TRBV7-6 to TRBJ1-2; TRBD1 might be the D (6 bases). Germline CDR1 and CDR2: SGHVS and FNYEAQ. The germline V and J ends were trimmed by 5 bases and 4 bases, with 11 bases remaining between them. The CDR3 runs 13 residues. This chain's CDR3 is CASSAGTPYGYTF. The CDR3 coding sequence is TGTGCCAGCAGCGCCGGGACACCCTATGGCTACACCTTC.

The genes are TRBV28 and TRBJ2-1; 7 bases map to TRBD1. After removal of 8 bases from V and 6 bases from J, the junction contained 13 bases not matched to a gene. There are 15 residues in the CDR3. The germline CDR1 and CDR2 sequences are MDHEN and SYDVKM. The chain's CDR3 is CASYSQTGIGNEQFF. CDR3 sequence (DNA): TGTGCCAGCTATTCGCAGACAGGGATTGGCAATGAGCAGTTCTTC.

This clonotype was counted a few times. This chain uses TRBV10-3 with TRBJ1-1; D call uncertain. The germline V and J ends were trimmed by 2 bases and 0 bases, with 7 bases remaining between them. The CDR3 extends over 14 amino acids. CDR1 and CDR2 (germline): ENHRY, SYGVKD. The CDR3 loop reads CAISEEGLNTEAFF. In DNA, the CDR3 is TGTGCCATCAGTGAGGAAGGACTGAACACTGAAGCTTTCTTT.

In this sample, this clonotype turned up many times. The V and J genes are TRBV19 and TRBJ2-2, with D possibly being TRBD1 or TRBD2 (5 bases each). Per the germline V gene, CDR1 is LNHDA and CDR2 is SQIVND (reference sequence). This CDR3 has 17 amino acids. V was pared by 2 bases and J by 2 bases, with 15 bases between. The CDR3 loop is CASSIFKADKNTGELFF. Here the CDR3 DNA reads TGTGCCAGTAGTATATTCAAAGCGGACAAAAACACCGGGGAGCTGTTTTTT.

This clonotype was counted a few times. A read error is possible here, since a much larger clone lies one base away. The CDR3 sequence is CTSSSPGFAYEQYF. DNA of the CDR3: TGTACCAGCAGCTCGCCAGGGTTTGCGTACGAGCAGTACTTC. The rearrangement links TRBV7-2 to TRBJ2-7; D might be TRBD1 (5 bases). Germline V gene lookup returns CDR1 SGHTA and CDR2 FQGNSA. The length of the CDR3 is 14 residues. The V and J ends lost 4 bases and 4 bases respectively, with 14 bases between them.

This rearrangement joins TRBV25-1 to TRBJ2-3; D tentatively fits TRBD1 or TRBD2 (6 bases each). This CDR3 region has 12 residues. The germline V gene encodes CDR1 MGHDK and CDR2 SYGVNS. Trimming pared 8 bases from V and 5 bases from J, leaving 11 bases between. This chain's CDR3 is CASLGGIDTQYF. The CDR3 nucleotides are TGTGCCAGCCTAGGGGGGATAGATACGCAGTATTTT.

This clonotype turned up a few times. The J gene is TRBJ2-3, the V gene TRBV20-1; TRBD1 agrees at 9 bases. V gave up 0 bases and J gave up 2 bases; unmatched junction bases: 6. The CDR3 is made up of 16 amino acids. Germline assignment: CDR1 DFQATT and CDR2 SNEGSKA (reference sequence). The CDR3 loop is CSARDYGTGNTDTQYF. The CDR3 bases are TGCAGTGCTAGAGACTACGGGACAGGGAACACAGATACGCAGTATTTT.

This clonotype was seen ten or more times. J is TRBJ2-7 and V is TRBV5-6; D is tentatively TRBD1 or TRBD2 (5 bases each). V gave up 3 bases and J gave up 10 bases, with 23 bases separating them. Germline-derived CDR1 and CDR2 are SGHDT and YYEEEE. CDR3 size: 15 residues. CDR3 in amino acids: CASSSGVSLWGQQYF. The DNA for the CDR3 is TGTGCCAGCAGCTCCGGGGTGAGTCTGTGGGGCCAACAGTACTTC.

This clonotype has at least ten counts. The V gene is TRBV5-1, the J gene TRBJ1-5; D gene ambiguous. Germline assignment: CDR1 SGHRS and CDR2 YFSETQ. The CDR3 spans 14 residues. Trimming took off 1 base at V and 3 bases at J, with 8 bases between the two ends. The CDR3 loop reads CASSLNSNNQPQHF. CDR3 in DNA: TGCGCCAGCAGCTTGAACAGCAACAATCAGCCCCAGCATTTT.

Concerning this clonotype: A much larger clone differs from this one at a single base, so this may be a read error. The chain carries TRBV6-1 and TRBJ2-7; no definite D call. Germline values: CDR1 MNHNS, CDR2 SASEGT. The CDR3 has 17 residues. The CDR3 region is CARSSFLLDYSSYEQYF. CDR3 nucleotides: TGTGCCCGCAGTTCTTTCCTCCTCGATTACAGCTCCTACGAGCAGTACTTC.

This clonotype has at least ten counts. This chain joins TRBV6-1 and TRBJ1-2; no clear D gene. The CDR3 extends over 14 amino acids. CDR1 is MNHNS and CDR2 is SASEGT in the germline V gene. Trimming shortened V by 8 bases and J by 3 bases, and 16 bases separated the two germline ends. This chain's CDR3 is CASPWERRDYGYTF. CDR3 sequence (DNA): TGTGCCAGCCCATGGGAGAGGAGGGACTATGGCTACACCTTC.

V gene TRBV3-1 combines with J gene TRBJ1-1; unclear D gene. Trimming removed 6 bases at V and 4 bases at J, with 9 bases between. Germline CDR1 reads LGHDT; CDR2 reads YNNKEL (reference sequence). The CDR3 consists of 12 residues. CDR3 sequence reads: CASSHYSTEAFF. The CDR3 DNA reads TGTGCCAGCAGTCACTACAGCACTGAAGCTTTCTTT.

This clonotype came up a few times. V is TRBV14 and J is TRBJ1-2; 7 bases map to TRBD1. In germline, CDR1 is SGHDN, CDR2 FVKESK. V shed 3 bases, J shed 4 bases, and the junction held 2 bases outside the gene matches. There are 13 residues in the CDR3. Written as DNA, the CDR3 is TGTGCCAGCAGCCAGGGACAGAGCTATGGCTACACCTTC. This codes for CASSQGQSYGYTF.

This clonotype was picked up a small number of times. CDR3 DNA: TGCAGTGCTAAGGACAGGGGGCTCGGGACCCAGTACTTC. The encoded protein is CSAKDRGLGTQYF. The genes are TRBV20-1 and TRBJ2-5; TRBD1 matches 11 bases. V lost 4 bases, J lost 7 bases, and 5 bases stayed unmatched. The CDR3 sequence is 13 residues long. Germline-derived CDR1 and CDR2 are DFQATT and SNEGSKA (reference sequence).

Many counts were recorded for this clonotype. The chain has TRBV6-2 or TRBV6-3 and TRBJ2-1; maybe TRBD1 (5 bases). The CDR3 is made up of 12 amino acids. CDR1 and CDR2 from the germline V gene are MNHEY and SVGEGT. The V end was cut by 5 bases, the J end by 6 bases, with 8 bases between. The CDR3 region has the DNA TGTGCCAGCAGTAGCGACAGCAATGAGCAGTTCTTC. Its protein is CASSSDSNEQFF.

This clonotype was counted ten times or more. The chain is built from TRBV7-2 and TRBJ1-3; 9 positions match TRBD1. The ends lost 4 bases at V and 0 bases at J; junction bases unmatched: 4. The germline V gene has CDR1 SGHTA and CDR2 FQGNSA. The CDR3 has 16 residues. CDR3 coding DNA: TGTGCCAGCAGCTCACAGGGGGCCCCCTCTGGAAACACCATATATTTT. Residues: CASSSQGAPSGNTIYF.

This clonotype was recorded many times. CDR3 sequence: CASSHDRAPNEKLFF. CDR3 bases: TGTGCCAGCAGCCATGACAGGGCGCCTAATGAAAAACTGTTTTTT. The chain employs TRBV7-8 and TRBJ1-4; 7 bases line up with TRBD1. CDR3 length equals 15 residues. Losses at the gene ends were 5 bases for V and 3 bases for J; bases not matched to a gene: 6. Germline V gives CDR1 SGHVS, CDR2 FQNEAQ.

This clonotype was seen at least ten times. The chain is built from TRBV5-1 and TRBJ2-1; 14 nucleotides align to TRBD2. V was clipped by 1 base and J by 5 bases; unmatched bases: 8. There are 18 residues in the CDR3. Germline lookup yields CDR1 SGHRS and CDR2 YFSETQ. The CDR3 sequence is CASSLPPTSGGGDNEQFF. In nucleotides, the CDR3 is TGCGCCAGCAGCTTGCCCCCGACTAGCGGGGGGGGGGACAATGAGCAGTTCTTC. The whole variable domain, remainder taken from reference TRBV5-1 and TRBJ2-1, is KAGVTQTPRYLIKTRGQQVTLSCSPISGHRSVSWYQQTPGQGLQFLFEYFSETQRNKGNFPGRFSGRQFSNSRSEMNVSTLELGDSALYLCASSLPPTSGGGDNEQFFGPGTRLTVL.

This clonotype was counted only a few times. This rearrangement joins TRBV7-3 to TRBJ1-1; the D gene is possibly TRBD1 (6 bases). From germline, CDR1 is SGHTA and CDR2 FQGTGA. Trimming took off 2 bases at V and 0 bases at J, with 19 bases between the two ends. The CDR3 sequence is 18 residues long. CDR3 DNA sequence: TGTGCCAGCAGCTTATTACTCCGAGCAGGGGCGATGAACACTGAAGCTTTCTTT. Translation gives CASSLLLRAGAMNTEAFF.

This clonotype was detected ten times or more. The chain joins TRBV19 to TRBJ2-5; D remains unclear. This CDR3 comprises 13 residues. V dropped 5 bases and J dropped 2 bases, with 9 bases sitting between them. Germline V gene data show CDR1 as LNHDA and CDR2 as SQIVND (reference sequence). The CDR3 bases are TGTGCCAGTAGTTGGCAGAGACAAGAGACCCAGTACTTC. Its protein product is CASSWQRQETQYF.

This clonotype was observed at least ten times. DNA for the CDR3: TGTGCCAGCAGTCCAAGGGACAGACAGTTCTATGGCTACACCTTC. Amino acids: CASSPRDRQFYGYTF. This rearrangement joins TRBV28 to TRBJ1-2; 7 positions match TRBD1. Germline trimming cut 5 bases from V and 4 bases from J; bases unmatched to any gene: 10. The germline V gene has CDR1 MDHEN and CDR2 SYDVKM. CDR3 size: 15 residues.

V and J are TRBV6-2 or TRBV6-3 and TRBJ1-5; D is unclear. Trimming took off 7 bases at V and 4 bases at J, with 8 bases between the two ends. There are 12 residues in the CDR3. Germline CDR1 reads MNHEY; CDR2 reads SVGEGT. The CDR3 region has the DNA TGTGCCAGCAAGGACGGGAATCAGCCCCAGCATTTT. Encoded protein: CASKDGNQPQHF.